Listed below are T cell receptor beta chains from one sample, sequenced in a study of OX40 agonist ivuxolimab in advanced cancers. The assay was immunoSEQ multiplex PCR, and TCRdb's table has in-frame clones only and misses some. The data contain 60,000 to 75,000 clones, 80% to 90% of them singletons. The starting material was CD4+ or CD8+ T cells sorted from blood, obtained in a trial of the OX40 agonist ivuxolimab. Receptors were obtained from an adult with an advanced solid tumor such as melanoma, head and neck, liver or kidney cancer. The CDR3 runs from the conserved cysteine through the conserved F or W. The order of the fields is D gene, J gene, clone size, V gene, CDR3 protein, CDR3 DNA. The D gene is left open where the match is weak. Only part of the rows carry a size: once, few, many, or a class if the clone is expanded.

-,TRBJ2-5,-,TRBV7-9,CASSRDNQETQYF,TGTGCCAGCAGTCGGGACAACCAAGAGACCCAGTACTTC
TRBD1,TRBJ2-7,few,TRBV4-1,CASSQVGQYYEQYF,TGCGCCAGCAGCCAAGTGGGACAGTACTACGAGCAGTACTTC
TRBD1,TRBJ1-3,few,TRBV29-1,CSVEGQGVGNTIYF,TGCAGCGTTGAGGGACAGGGCGTCGGAAACACCATATATTTT
-,TRBJ2-1,-,TRBV11-2,CASSLGQGRYNEQFF,TGTGCCAGCTCCCTGGGGCAGGGGCGTTACAATGAGCAGTTCTTC
-,TRBJ1-6,few,TRBV9,CASSKQTAASYNSPLHF,TGTGCCAGCAGCAAGCAGACGGCAGCATCCTATAATTCACCCCTCCACTTT
TRBD2,TRBJ2-5,-,TRBV4-1,CASSQVRGSGGETQYF,TGCGCCAGCAGCCAAGTTAGGGGTAGCGGGGGGGAGACCCAGTACTTC
-,TRBJ1-1,-,TRBV2,CASSLQGRNTEAFF,TGTGCCAGCAGCCTTCAGGGAAGGAACACTGAAGCTTTCTTT
-,TRBJ1-4,-,TRBV27,CASSPTGLGEKLFF,TGTGCCAGCAGTCCTACAGGGTTAGGTGAAAAACTGTTTTTT
TRBD1,TRBJ2-5,-,TRBV28,CASSPWDRKETQYF,TGTGCCAGCAGTCCCTGGGACAGGAAAGAGACCCAGTACTTC
TRBD1,TRBJ2-6,-,TRBV7-8,CASSLGTGGFGSGANVLTF,TGTGCCAGCAGCTTAGGGACAGGGGGGTTCGGATCTGGGGCCAACGTCCTGACTTTC
-,TRBJ1-3,few,TRBV5-1,CASSLAPGAGGNTIYF,TGCGCCAGCAGCTTGGCCCCTGGGGCCGGTGGAAACACCATATATTTT
-,TRBJ1-5,-,TRBV19,CASSTQARDQPQHF,TGTGCCAGTAGTACTCAGGCTAGGGATCAGCCCCAGCATTTT
TRBD2,TRBJ2-5,-,TRBV4-1,CASSQGLAGGQETQYF,TGCGCCAGCAGCCAAGGGCTAGCGGGGGGCCAAGAGACCCAGTACTTC
TRBD1,TRBJ2-7,once,TRBV6-1,CASSNDRATGEQYF,TGTGCCAGCAGTAACGACAGGGCCACTGGCGAGCAGTACTTC